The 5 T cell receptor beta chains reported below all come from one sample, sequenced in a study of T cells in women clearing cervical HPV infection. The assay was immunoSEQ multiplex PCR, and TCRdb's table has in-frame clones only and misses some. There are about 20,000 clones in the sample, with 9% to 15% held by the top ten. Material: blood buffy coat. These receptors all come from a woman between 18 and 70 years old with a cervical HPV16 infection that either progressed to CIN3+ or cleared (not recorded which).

The CDR3 loop is CAWSVKGRDQPQYF. The DNA read from the CDR3 is TGTGCCTGGAGTGTGAAGGGGAGAGATCAGCCG. The chain joins TRBV30 to TRBJ2-3; D might be TRBD1 or TRBD2, each matching 5 bases. With the read ending 3 residues before the CDR3 end, the germline J gene is used to fill in that end. This CDR3 contains 14 residues. The germline V gene has CDR1 GTSNPN and CDR2 SVGIG (reference sequence).

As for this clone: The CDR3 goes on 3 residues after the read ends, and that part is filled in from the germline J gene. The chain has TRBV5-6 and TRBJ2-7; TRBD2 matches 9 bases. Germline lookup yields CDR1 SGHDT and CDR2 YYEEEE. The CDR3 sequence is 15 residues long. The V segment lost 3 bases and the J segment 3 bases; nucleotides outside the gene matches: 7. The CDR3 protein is CASSSPGTSRYEQYF. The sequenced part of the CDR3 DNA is TGTGCCAGCAGCTCCCCCGGGACTAGCCGCTACGAG.

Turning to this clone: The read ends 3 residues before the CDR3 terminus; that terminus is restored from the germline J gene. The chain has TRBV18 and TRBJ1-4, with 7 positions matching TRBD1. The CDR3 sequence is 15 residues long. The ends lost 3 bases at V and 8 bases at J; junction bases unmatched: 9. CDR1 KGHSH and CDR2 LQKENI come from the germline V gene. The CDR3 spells CASSPVQGVKEKLFF. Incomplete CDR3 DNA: TGTGCCAGCTCACCTGTCCAGGGGGTAAAAGAAAAA.

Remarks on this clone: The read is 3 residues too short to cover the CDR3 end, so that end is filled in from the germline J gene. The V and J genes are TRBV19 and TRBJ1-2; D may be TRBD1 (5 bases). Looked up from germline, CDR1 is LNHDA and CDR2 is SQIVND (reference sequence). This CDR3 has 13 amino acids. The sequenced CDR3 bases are TGTGCCACCCGATTTAGGGGAGGGGCCGAC. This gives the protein CATRFRGGAD. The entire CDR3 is CATRFRGGADYTF.

The CDR3 protein is CSVGLLAKNIQYF. The sequenced CDR3 bases are TGCAGCGTGGGACTTTTAGCCAAAAACATT. The chain carries TRBV29-1 and TRBJ2-4, with D perhaps matching TRBD2 (6 bases). Coverage ceases 3 residues before the CDR3 finishes, and the germline J gene fills in the end. The CDR3 length is 13 residues. Germline CDR1 SQVTM, CDR2 ANQGSEA. The ends were cut back, 6 bases at V and 0 bases at J, with 9 bases in the middle.